Given below is one T cell receptor beta chain in context. Its antigen is unidentified. Only in-frame clones appear in the TCRdb table, and some are missing; sequencing was by immunoSEQ multiplex PCR. The sample consists of some 20,000 clones, about 71% of them appearing once. Before any sequencing was done, the ViraFEST assay used viral peptide pools to expand antigen-specific CD4+ T cells. When around nine days of culture had elapsed, CD4+ T cells were isolated. The sample is drawn from a study of vaccination effects on CD4 cells after COVID-19. In germline, CDR1 is SNHLY, CDR2 FYNNEI. The CDR3 spans 14 residues. With 6 bases removed from V and 0 bases from J, the gap between germline ends came to 9 bases.

The TCR sequence derives from a human donor who received a COVID-19 vaccine. Here the sequenced sample was CD4+ T cells from PBMCs cultured with HCoV-229E spike peptides, taken before COVID-19 vaccination. The J gene is TRBJ1-5, the V gene TRBV2; D not resolved. In nucleotides, the CDR3 is TGTGCCAGCAGGGGCAGGTATAGCAATCAGCCCCAGCATTTT. It translates to CASRGRYSNQPQHF.